The rows below give T cell receptor beta chains drawn from one sample of a study of blood T cell repertoires in COVID-19. Method: immunoSEQ multiplex PCR; TCRdb's copy keeps in-frame clones and lacks some. The repertoire holds 340,000 or so clones, with 87% as singletons. The material sequenced was peripheral blood. The receptors derive from a man in his fifties with active or convalescent COVID-19. Each CDR3 is given with its conserved first and last residue. D genes are given only for firm matches. Expanded clones are given a class, and other clones once, few, many or no size at all.

size: NA
V: TRBV4-2
J: TRBJ2-1
D: TRBD2
CDR3: CASSQDQAGGLGEFF
DNA: TGTGCCAGCAGCCAAGATCAGGCGGGGGGCCTAGGAGAGTTCTTC

size: NA
V: TRBV25-1
J: TRBJ1-4
D: TRBD1
CDR3: CASSGFQGQGEKLFF
DNA: TGTGCCAGCAGTGGTTTCCAGGGACAGGGTGAAAAACTGTTTTTT

size: NA
V: TRBV2
J: TRBJ1-5
D: NA
CDR3: CASQREGIQPQHF
DNA: TGTGCCAGCCAGCGGGAGGGGATCCAGCCCCAGCATTTT

size: NA
V: TRBV4-3
J: TRBJ1-3
D: NA
CDR3: CASSQEDRRNTIYF
DNA: TGCGCCAGCAGCCAAGAGGACAGAAGAAACACCATATATTTT

size: NA
V: TRBV12-5
J: TRBJ1-3
D: NA
CDR3: CASGLWSTARTGNTIYF
DNA: TGTGCTAGTGGTTTGTGGTCGACAGCAAGAACTGGAAACACCATATATTTT

size: NA
V: TRBV20-1
J: TRBJ1-5
D: NA
CDR3: CSASGSSNQPQHF
DNA: TGCAGTGCTAGTGGCAGTAGCAATCAGCCCCAGCATTTT

size: NA
V: TRBV19
J: TRBJ1-2
D: NA
CDR3: CASSPLLGLSYGYTF
DNA: TGTGCCAGTAGTCCCCTGCTGGGCCTATCCTATGGCTACACCTTC

size: few
V: TRBV19
J: TRBJ2-2
D: TRBD1
CDR3: CASRVPGQSWELFF
DNA: TGTGCCAGTAGGGTCCCGGGACAGAGTTGGGAGCTGTTTTTT

size: NA
V: TRBV6-6
J: TRBJ1-2
D: NA
CDR3: CASTQEVGASGYTF
DNA: TGTGCCAGCACCCAAGAGGTGGGGGCCAGTGGCTACACCTTC

size: NA
V: TRBV5-5
J: TRBJ2-1
D: TRBD2
CDR3: CASSSTSGGAGEQFF
DNA: TGTGCCAGCAGCTCAACTAGCGGGGGGGCCGGTGAGCAGTTCTTC

size: few
V: TRBV4-1
J: TRBJ2-7
D: NA
CDR3: CASSQVHGAYEQYF
DNA: TGCGCCAGCAGCCAAGTCCACGGAGCCTACGAGCAGTACTTC

size: NA
V: TRBV6-5
J: TRBJ2-1
D: NA
CDR3: CASRLEGGALNEQFF
DNA: TGTGCCAGCAGACTAGAGGGGGGGGCTCTAAATGAGCAGTTCTTC

size: NA
V: TRBV29-1
J: TRBJ1-5
D: NA
CDR3: CSVGTDPWSQPQHF
DNA: TGCAGCGTTGGGACTGATCCCTGGAGTCAGCCCCAGCATTTT

size: NA
V: TRBV10-3
J: TRBJ2-3
D: TRBD1
CDR3: CAIWTGGTDTQYF
DNA: TGTGCCATTTGGACAGGGGGCACAGATACGCAGTATTTT

size: once
V: TRBV11-2
J: TRBJ1-1
D: NA
CDR3: CASSLLAREYTEAFF
DNA: TGTGCCAGCAGCTTATTGGCCAGGGAATACACTGAAGCTTTCTTT

size: NA
V: TRBV7-2
J: TRBJ2-2
D: TRBD1
CDR3: CASSLRTGYDTGELFF
DNA: TGTGCCAGCAGCTTGAGGACAGGGTATGACACCGGGGAGCTGTTTTTT

size: NA
V: TRBV2
J: TRBJ2-7
D: TRBD2
CDR3: CASSQGTSGRYEQYF
DNA: TGTGCCAGCAGCCAAGGGACTAGCGGGAGGTACGAGCAGTACTTC

size: NA
V: TRBV7-6
J: TRBJ2-3
D: NA
CDR3: CASSLGGGRRADTQYF
DNA: TGTGCCAGCAGCTTAGGTGGGGGGAGACGTGCAGATACGCAGTATTTT

size: NA
V: TRBV5-4
J: TRBJ2-3
D: NA
CDR3: CASSSKGGGGTDTQYF
DNA: TGTGCCAGCAGCTCAAAAGGGGGGGGAGGCACAGATACGCAGTATTTT

size: NA
V: TRBV3-1/TRBV3-2
J: TRBJ1-5
D: NA
CDR3: CASSKGRQANQPQHF
DNA: TGTGCCAGCAGCAAAGGACGACAGGCCAATCAGCCCCAGCATTTT

size: NA
V: TRBV11-1
J: TRBJ2-3
D: NA
CDR3: CASSLERDTQYF
DNA: TGTGCCAGCAGCTTAGAGAGAGATACGCAGTATTTT

size: once
V: TRBV28
J: TRBJ2-2
D: NA
CDR3: CASSSSRPGELFF
DNA: TGTGCCAGCAGTTCTAGCCGCCCCGGGGAGCTGTTTTTT

size: NA
V: TRBV4-2
J: TRBJ1-4
D: NA
CDR3: CASSQDGGATNEKLFF
DNA: TGTGCCAGCAGCCAAGACGGAGGTGCAACTAATGAAAAACTGTTTTTT

size: NA
V: TRBV30
J: TRBJ2-1
D: TRBD2
CDR3: CAWSVRTSGVNEQFF
DNA: TGTGCCTGGAGTGTAAGGACTAGCGGGGTAAATGAGCAGTTCTTC

size: NA
V: TRBV6-5
J: TRBJ1-6
D: TRBD1
CDR3: CASRYGTGDSPLHF
DNA: TGTGCCAGCAGATACGGGACAGGCGATTCACCCCTCCACTTT

size: NA
V: TRBV18
J: TRBJ1-2
D: TRBD1
CDR3: CASSSDSRQGSYTF
DNA: TGTGCCAGCTCATCCGATTCAAGACAGGGCAGCTACACCTTC

size: NA
V: TRBV6-2/TRBV6-3
J: TRBJ2-7
D: TRBD2
CDR3: CASSYSAGAYEQYF
DNA: TGTGCCAGCAGTTACTCGGCGGGAGCCTACGAGCAGTACTTC

size: NA
V: TRBV7-2
J: TRBJ2-5
D: TRBD1
CDR3: CASSYRDSQETQYF
DNA: TGTGCCAGCAGCTACCGGGACAGCCAAGAGACCCAGTACTTC

size: NA
V: TRBV19
J: TRBJ1-5
D: NA
CDR3: CASSVDRMPNQPQHF
DNA: TGTGCCAGTAGTGTCGACAGGATGCCCAATCAGCCCCAGCATTTT

size: NA
V: TRBV18
J: TRBJ2-5
D: TRBD1
CDR3: CASSPDRQETQYF
DNA: TGTGCCAGCTCACCGGACAGGCAAGAGACCCAGTACTTC

size: NA
V: TRBV15
J: TRBJ2-1
D: NA
CDR3: CATSRGARQGSYNEQFF
DNA: TGTGCCACCAGCAGAGGGGCTCGGCAGGGTTCCTACAATGAGCAGTTCTTC

size: few
V: TRBV18
J: TRBJ1-1
D: NA
CDR3: CASSSTQLMNTEAFF
DNA: TGTGCCAGCTCATCGACTCAACTGATGAACACTGAAGCTTTCTTT

size: NA
V: TRBV2
J: TRBJ1-5
D: TRBD1
CDR3: CASSKDREEPQHF
DNA: TGTGCCAGCAGTAAGGACAGGGAGGAGCCCCAGCATTTT

size: NA
V: TRBV11-2
J: TRBJ1-5
D: NA
CDR3: CASTFGENQPQHF
DNA: TGTGCCAGCACCTTTGGAGAGAATCAGCCCCAGCATTTT

size: NA
V: TRBV7-2
J: TRBJ1-5
D: NA
CDR3: CASSLAQGGQPQHF
DNA: TGTGCCAGCAGCTTAGCCCAGGGTGGCCAGCCCCAGCATTTT